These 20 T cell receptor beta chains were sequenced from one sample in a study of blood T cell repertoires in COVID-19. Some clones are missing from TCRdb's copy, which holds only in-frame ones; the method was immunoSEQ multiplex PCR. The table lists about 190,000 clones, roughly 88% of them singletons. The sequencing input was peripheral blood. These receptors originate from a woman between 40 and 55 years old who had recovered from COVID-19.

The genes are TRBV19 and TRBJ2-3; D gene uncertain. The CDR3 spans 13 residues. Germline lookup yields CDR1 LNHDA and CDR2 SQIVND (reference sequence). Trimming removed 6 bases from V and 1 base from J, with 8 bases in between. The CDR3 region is CASRQGGTDTQYF. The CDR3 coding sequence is TGTGCCAGTAGGCAAGGAGGCACAGATACGCAGTATTTT.

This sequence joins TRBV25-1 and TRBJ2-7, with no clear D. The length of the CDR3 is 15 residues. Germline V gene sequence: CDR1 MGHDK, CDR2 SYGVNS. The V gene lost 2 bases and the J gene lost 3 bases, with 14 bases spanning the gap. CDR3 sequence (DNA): TGTGCCAGCAGTGAAGGCGACTCCCCCTTCTACGAGCAGTACTTC. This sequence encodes CASSEGDSPFYEQYF.

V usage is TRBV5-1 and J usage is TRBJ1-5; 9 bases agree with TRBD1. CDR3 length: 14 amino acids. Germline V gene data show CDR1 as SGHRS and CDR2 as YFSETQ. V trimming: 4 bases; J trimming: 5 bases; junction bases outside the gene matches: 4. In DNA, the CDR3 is TGCGCCAGCAGCCGGGGACAGGGTGATCAGCCCCAGCATTTT. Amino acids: CASSRGQGDQPQHF.

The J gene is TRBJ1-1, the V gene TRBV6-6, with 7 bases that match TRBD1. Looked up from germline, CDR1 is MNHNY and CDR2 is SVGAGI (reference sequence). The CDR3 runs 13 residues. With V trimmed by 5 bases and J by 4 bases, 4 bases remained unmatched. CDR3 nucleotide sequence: TGTGCCAGCAGTCGACAGGGCGCCACTGAAGCTTTCTTT. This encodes CASSRQGATEAFF.

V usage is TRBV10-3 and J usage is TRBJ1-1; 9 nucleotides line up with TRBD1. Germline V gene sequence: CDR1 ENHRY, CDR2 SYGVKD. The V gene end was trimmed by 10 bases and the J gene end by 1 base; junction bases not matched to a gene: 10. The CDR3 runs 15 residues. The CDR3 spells CATTDRGLENTEAFF. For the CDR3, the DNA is TGTGCCACCACGGACAGGGGATTGGAGAACACTGAAGCTTTCTTT.

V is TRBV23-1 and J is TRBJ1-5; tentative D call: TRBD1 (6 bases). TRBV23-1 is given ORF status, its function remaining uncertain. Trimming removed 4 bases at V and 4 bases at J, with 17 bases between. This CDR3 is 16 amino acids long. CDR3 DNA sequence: TGCGCCAGCAGTCGCAACAGGGAAGGTTGGAATCAGCCCCAGCATTTT. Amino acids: CASSRNREGWNQPQHF.

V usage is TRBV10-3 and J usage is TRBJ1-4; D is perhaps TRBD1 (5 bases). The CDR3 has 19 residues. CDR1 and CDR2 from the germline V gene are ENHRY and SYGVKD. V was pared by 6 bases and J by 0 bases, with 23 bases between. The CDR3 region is CAIRGHLGEGDATNEKLFF. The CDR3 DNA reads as TGTGCCATCAGAGGGCATTTGGGGGAGGGAGATGCAACTAATGAAAAACTGTTTTTT.

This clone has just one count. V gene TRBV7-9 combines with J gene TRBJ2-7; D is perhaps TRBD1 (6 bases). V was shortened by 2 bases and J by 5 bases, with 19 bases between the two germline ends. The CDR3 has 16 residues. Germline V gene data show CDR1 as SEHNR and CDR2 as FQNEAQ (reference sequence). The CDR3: CASSLLGGDITDEQYF. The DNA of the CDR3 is TGTGCCAGCAGCTTACTGGGTGGGGACATAACCGACGAGCAGTACTTC.

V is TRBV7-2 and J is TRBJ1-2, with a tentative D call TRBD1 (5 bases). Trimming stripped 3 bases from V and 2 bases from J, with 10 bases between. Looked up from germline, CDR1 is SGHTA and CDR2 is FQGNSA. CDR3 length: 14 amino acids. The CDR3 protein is CASSLTALNYGYTF. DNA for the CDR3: TGTGCCAGCAGCTTGACAGCTCTAAACTATGGCTACACCTTC.

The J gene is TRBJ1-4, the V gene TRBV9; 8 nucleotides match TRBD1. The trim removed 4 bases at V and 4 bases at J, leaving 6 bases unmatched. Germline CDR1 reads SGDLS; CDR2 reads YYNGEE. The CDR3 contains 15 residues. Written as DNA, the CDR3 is TGTGCCAGCAGCCTACAGGGGGTGGATAATGAAAAACTGTTTTTT. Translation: CASSLQGVDNEKLFF. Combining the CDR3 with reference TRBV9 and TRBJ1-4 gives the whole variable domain DSGVTQTPKHLITATGQRVTLRCSPRSGDLSVYWYQQSLDQGLQFLIQYYNGEERAKGNILERFSAQQFPDLHSELNLSSLELGDSALYFCASSLQGVDNEKLFFGSGTQLSVL.

The CDR3 DNA follows: TGTGCCAGCAGCCCCGCGGCCGACACCGGGGAGCTGTTTTTT. It yields the protein CASSPAADTGELFF. The rearrangement links TRBV11-3 to TRBJ2-2; no firm D call. In germline, CDR1 is SGHNT, CDR2 YENEEA. V lost 5 bases and J 3 bases, leaving 10 bases between the germline ends. This CDR3 has 14 residues. The entire variable domain, with the rest obtained from reference TRBV11-3 and TRBJ2-2, is as follows: EAGVVQSPRYKIIEKKQPVAFWCNPISGHNTLYWYLQNLGQGPELLIRYENEEAVDDSQLPKDRFSAERLKGVDSTLKIQPAELGDSAVYLCASSPAADTGELFFGEGSRLTVL.

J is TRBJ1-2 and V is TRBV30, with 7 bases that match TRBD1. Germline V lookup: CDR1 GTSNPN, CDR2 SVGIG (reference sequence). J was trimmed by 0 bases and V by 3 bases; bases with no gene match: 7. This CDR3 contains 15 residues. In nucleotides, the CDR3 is TGTGCCTGGAGGACAACAGGGGCAGCTAACTATGGCTACACCTTC. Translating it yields CAWRTTGAANYGYTF.

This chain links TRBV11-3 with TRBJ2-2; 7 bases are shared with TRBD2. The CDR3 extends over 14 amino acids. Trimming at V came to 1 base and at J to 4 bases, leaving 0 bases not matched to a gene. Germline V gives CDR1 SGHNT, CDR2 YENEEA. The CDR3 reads CASSLGGGTGELFF. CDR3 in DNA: TGTGCCAGCAGCTTAGGCGGGGGCACCGGGGAGCTGTTTTTT.

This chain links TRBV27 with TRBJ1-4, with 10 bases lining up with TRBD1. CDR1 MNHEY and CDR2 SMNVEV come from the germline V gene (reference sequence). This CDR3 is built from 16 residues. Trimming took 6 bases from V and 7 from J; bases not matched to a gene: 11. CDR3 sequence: CASSPDRGHRIEKLFF. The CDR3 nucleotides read TGTGCCAGCAGCCCCGACAGGGGGCACCGAATTGAAAAACTGTTTTTT.

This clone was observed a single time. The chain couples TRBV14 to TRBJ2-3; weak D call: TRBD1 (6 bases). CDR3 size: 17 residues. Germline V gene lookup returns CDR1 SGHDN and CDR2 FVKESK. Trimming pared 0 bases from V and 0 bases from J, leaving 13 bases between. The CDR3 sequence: CASSQDRAGESTDTQYF. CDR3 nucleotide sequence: TGTGCCAGCAGCCAAGATAGGGCAGGGGAAAGCACAGATACGCAGTATTTT.

CDR3 region: CSVDSSGQGAGETQYF. The CDR3 DNA reads TGCAGCGTTGATTCCTCGGGACAGGGAGCAGGAGAGACCCAGTACTTC. The V and J genes are TRBV29-1 and TRBJ2-5, with 9 bases matching TRBD1. Trimming at V came to 3 bases and at J to 4 bases, leaving 12 bases not matched to a gene. The CDR3 totals 16 residues. CDR1 is SQVTM and CDR2 is ANQGSEA in the germline V gene.

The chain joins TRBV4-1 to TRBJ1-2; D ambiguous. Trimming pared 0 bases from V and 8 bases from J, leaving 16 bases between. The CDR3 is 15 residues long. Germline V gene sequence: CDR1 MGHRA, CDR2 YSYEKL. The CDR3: CASSQDIQAQQGYTF. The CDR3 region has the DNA TGCGCCAGCAGCCAAGATATTCAGGCCCAGCAAGGCTACACCTTC.

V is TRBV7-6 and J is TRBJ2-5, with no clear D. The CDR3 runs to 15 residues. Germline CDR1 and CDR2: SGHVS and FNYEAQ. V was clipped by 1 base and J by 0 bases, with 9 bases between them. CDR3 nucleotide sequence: TGTGCCAGCAGCTTAGTTCGGTCGTACCAAGAGACCCAGTACTTC. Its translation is CASSLVRSYQETQYF.

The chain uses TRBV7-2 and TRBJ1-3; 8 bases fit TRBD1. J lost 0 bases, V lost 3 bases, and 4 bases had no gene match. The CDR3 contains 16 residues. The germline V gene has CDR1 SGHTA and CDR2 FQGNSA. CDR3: CASSLTGASSGNTIYF. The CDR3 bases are TGTGCCAGCAGCTTGACAGGGGCGAGCTCTGGAAACACCATATATTTT.

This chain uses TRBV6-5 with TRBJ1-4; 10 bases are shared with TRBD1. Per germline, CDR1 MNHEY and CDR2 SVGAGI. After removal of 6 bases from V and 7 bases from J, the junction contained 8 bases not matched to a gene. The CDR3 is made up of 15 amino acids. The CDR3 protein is CASSQTTGGPEKLFF. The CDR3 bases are TGTGCCAGCAGCCAAACGACAGGGGGCCCTGAAAAACTGTTTTTT.